The 21 T cell receptor beta chains below come from one sample, sequenced in a study of early T cells in non-severe SARS-CoV-2 infection (dated by TCRdb to the early 2020s). The method behind the library was 5' RACE. The instrument was a NextSeq 500. Starting from the raw public reads, TCRdb applied fastp trimming at Q25, assembled clones with MiXCR and retained in-frame beta chains. Merged by CDR3 protein, the rows form single entries marked with the most common genes and DNA. This sample lists about 38,000 distinct CDR3 sequences; roughly 4.5% were detected once. Of the sample, about a sixth is held by the ten largest clones. The specimen sequenced was whole blood. Every receptor here comes from an adult who was a healthcare worker with PCR-confirmed SARS-CoV-2 infection or an uninfected control (not recorded which).

This clonotype was picked up many times. V gene TRBV6-1 combines with J gene TRBJ1-2; no definite D call. Looked up from germline, CDR1 is MNHNS and CDR2 is SASEGT. This CDR3 spans 16 amino acids. V gave up 0 bases and J gave up 4 bases, with 15 bases separating them. The CDR3 region is CASSEAGRLQFYGYTF. The CDR3 nucleotides read TGTGCCAGCAGTGAAGCAGGGAGGCTTCAGTTCTATGGCTACACCTTC.

At least ten counts were recorded for this clonotype. The chain carries TRBV6-6 and TRBJ2-7; 9 bases line up with TRBD2. This CDR3 is 15 amino acids long. Trimming at V came to 6 bases and at J to 6 bases, leaving 12 bases not matched to a gene. Germline V gene data show CDR1 as MNHNY and CDR2 as SVGAGI (reference sequence). The DNA for the CDR3 is TGTGCCAGCAGCCCCCGGTTAGCGGGGGTAGGCGAGCAGTACTTC. This codes for CASSPRLAGVGEQYF.

This clonotype has at least ten counts. The J gene is TRBJ2-3, the V gene TRBV19; 7 bases line up with TRBD2. This CDR3 contains 15 residues. V lost 6 bases and J lost 1; bases outside the gene matches: 7. Germline V CDR1 and CDR2: LNHDA, SQIVND (reference sequence). The CDR3 reads CASRTRAGGTDTQYF. The CDR3 DNA reads TGTGCCAGTAGGACGCGCGCGGGGGGCACAGATACGCAGTATTTT.

This clonotype was observed at least ten times. The genes are TRBV3-1 and TRBJ2-3; tentative D call: TRBD1 (6 bases). Looked up from germline, CDR1 is LGHDT and CDR2 is YNNKEL (reference sequence). The CDR3 totals 15 residues. Deletions cut 3 bases from V and 5 bases from J, with 15 bases between. CDR3 bases: TGTGCCAGCAGCCAGAAATCAGGGGCCGGAGATACGCAGTATTTT. This sequence encodes CASSQKSGAGDTQYF.

This clonotype was recorded a few times. The CDR3 DNA reads TGTGCCATCAGGACGGAGAACACTGAAGCTTTCTTT. It translates to CAIRTENTEAFF. V usage is TRBV10-3 and J usage is TRBJ1-1; D ambiguous. This CDR3 has 12 residues. With 6 bases removed from V and 1 base from J, the gap between germline ends came to 6 bases. CDR1 ENHRY and CDR2 SYGVKD come from the germline V gene.

The chain carries TRBV5-5 and TRBJ2-3; D is ambiguous. The V gene lost 0 bases and the J gene lost 3 bases, with 2 bases spanning the gap. This CDR3 spans 12 amino acids. Germline V gene lookup returns CDR1 SGHKS and CDR2 YYEKEE (reference sequence). CDR3 amino acids: CASSLDTDTQYF. Written as DNA, the CDR3 is TGTGCCAGCAGCTTGGATACAGATACGCAGTATTTT.

This clonotype has ten or more counts. The rearrangement joins TRBV19 to TRBJ2-2, with 9 bases aligning to TRBD1. Germline CDR1 is LNHDA and CDR2 is SQIVND (reference sequence). V trimming: 6 bases; J trimming: 0 bases; junction bases outside the gene matches: 5. The CDR3 is made up of 16 amino acids. CDR3: CASSTGGTTNTGELFF. In nucleotides, the CDR3 is TGTGCCAGTAGCACAGGGGGCACTACGAACACCGGGGAGCTGTTTTTT.

This rearrangement joins TRBV5-4 to TRBJ2-3; D not resolved. This CDR3 has 14 residues. Germline CDR1 reads SGHNT; CDR2 reads YYREEE (reference sequence). Trimming stripped 4 bases from V and 5 bases from J, with 14 bases between. DNA of the CDR3: TGTGCCAGCAGCAAGGACCTCCCTGGAGATACGCAGTATTTT. Its protein is CASSKDLPGDTQYF.

This clonotype was observed at least ten times. The chain recombines TRBV19 with TRBJ1-5; 9 bases line up with TRBD1. Germline V gives CDR1 LNHDA, CDR2 SQIVND (reference sequence). The CDR3 runs 14 residues. Losses at the gene ends were 9 bases for V and 2 bases for J; bases not matched to a gene: 5. The CDR3 nucleotides read TGTGCCAGCCAGGACAGGGGCGGCAATCAGCCCCAGCATTTT. Residues: CASQDRGGNQPQHF.

The sample holds many counts of this clonotype. The genes are TRBV30 and TRBJ1-2; the match to TRBD1 covers 7 bases. The ends lost 3 bases at V and 4 bases at J; junction bases unmatched: 5. The CDR3 is 13 amino acids. CDR1 is GTSNPN and CDR2 is SVGIG in the germline V gene (reference sequence). CDR3 in amino acids: CAWSVTGLYGYTF. CDR3 nucleotides: TGTGCCTGGAGCGTGACAGGGCTCTATGGCTACACCTTC.

The sample holds many counts of this clonotype. V is TRBV11-2 and J is TRBJ2-3; a possible D gene is TRBD2 (6 bases). V shed 5 bases and J shed 6 bases, with 15 bases lying between them. The germline gives CDR1 SGHAT, CDR2 FQNNGV. The length of the CDR3 is 14 residues. The CDR3 coding sequence is TGTGCCAGCAGCCCCGGAGGGTCGGCGGATACGCAGTATTTT. This codes for CASSPGGSADTQYF. Variable domain in full (rest from reference TRBV11-2 and TRBJ2-3): EAGVAQSPRYKIIEKRQSVAFWCNPISGHATLYWYQQILGQGPKLLIQFQNNGVVDDSQLPKDRFSAERLKGVDSTLKIQPAKLEDSAVYLCASSPGGSADTQYFGPGTRLTVL.

The V and J genes are TRBV12-3 or TRBV12-4 and TRBJ2-4; 12 nucleotides match TRBD1. J was trimmed by 6 bases and V by 3 bases; bases with no gene match: 9. The CDR3 contains 17 residues. The CDR3 bases are TGTGCCAGCAGTTTGGGGACAGGGGGCTTTTGGGGAAACATTCAGTACTTC. It specifies CASSLGTGGFWGNIQYF.

V is TRBV2 and J is TRBJ2-5; D gene uncertain. Germline values: CDR1 SNHLY, CDR2 FYNNEI. Trimming removed 8 bases at V and 5 bases at J, with 12 bases between. This CDR3 spans 12 amino acids. The CDR3 nucleotides are TGTGCCAGCGGATACCGAAGGGAGACCCAGTACTTC. This gives the protein CASGYRRETQYF.

Many counts were recorded for this clonotype. The V call is TRBV10-3, the J call TRBJ2-5, with a weak D call TRBD1 (6 bases). From germline, CDR1 is ENHRY and CDR2 SYGVKD. V was trimmed by 9 bases and J by 3 bases, leaving 14 bases between them. This CDR3 has 13 amino acids. The CDR3 DNA reads as TGTGCCATTGGGACCAACAGGGAAGAGACCCAGTACTTC. This encodes CAIGTNREETQYF.

This clonotype was counted at least ten times. V gene TRBV20-1 combines with J gene TRBJ2-5; D gene ambiguous. This CDR3 is built from 13 residues. In germline, CDR1 is DFQATT, CDR2 SNEGSKA (reference sequence). The V gene lost 3 bases and the J gene lost 1 base, with 9 bases spanning the gap. CDR3 amino acids: CSASSLIQETQYF. For the CDR3, the DNA is TGCAGTGCTAGCAGCCTGATCCAAGAGACCCAGTACTTC.

The CDR3 DNA follows: TGTGCCAGCGAGTTGGACGCGAACACCGGGGAGCTGTTTTTT. Translated: CASELDANTGELFF. V is TRBV2 and J is TRBJ2-2; D gene uncertain. Germline-derived CDR1 and CDR2 are SNHLY and FYNNEI. The CDR3 length is 14 residues. Deletions cut 8 bases from V and 0 bases from J, with 10 bases between. Based on the CDR3 plus reference TRBV2 and TRBJ2-2, the full variable domain is EPEVTQTPSHQVTQMGQEVILRCVPISNHLYFYWYRQILGQKVEFLVSFYNNEISEKSEIFDDQFSVERPDGSNFTLKIRSTKLEDSAMYFCASELDANTGELFFGEGSRLTVL.

This sequence joins TRBV7-9 and TRBJ1-3, with D uncertain. Germline-derived CDR1 and CDR2 are SEHNR and FQNEAQ (reference sequence). The CDR3 contains 10 residues. Between the trimmed V and J ends, which lost 8 bases and 7 bases, there was a span of 6 bases. The CDR3 DNA is TGTGCCAGCTTGGGCAACACCATATATTTT. It specifies CASLGNTIYF.

This clonotype has ten or more counts. The chain couples TRBV30 to TRBJ1-6; D possibly corresponds to TRBD1 (5 bases). With 4 bases removed from V and 6 bases from J, the gap between germline ends came to 10 bases. CDR1 GTSNPN and CDR2 SVGIG come from the germline V gene (reference sequence). This CDR3 is 13 amino acids long. The CDR3 DNA follows: TGTGCCTGGACGGGGCAACCTAATTCACCCCTCCACTTT. This codes for CAWTGQPNSPLHF.

As for this clonotype: A much larger clone lies a single base off, so this may be a read error. The chain combines TRBV5-1 with TRBJ2-3, with 11 bases that match TRBD2. Per germline, CDR1 SGHRS and CDR2 YFSETQ. The CDR3 has 15 residues. This CDR3 is CASSLTSGGKDMQYF. The CDR3 region has the DNA TGCGCCAGCAGCTTGACTAGCGGGGGAAAAGATATGCAGTATTTT.

This clonotype was seen repeatedly, ten times or more. The chain carries TRBV4-1 and TRBJ2-5; perhaps TRBD2 as D (5 bases). The V gene's germline CDR1 is MGHRA and CDR2 YSYEKL. The CDR3 contains 16 residues. Trimming took 4 bases from V and 2 from J, leaving 17 bases between them. The DNA of the CDR3 is TGCGCCAGCAGCCCCGGGGTTACGATTACTCAAGAGACCCAGTACTTC. This sequence encodes CASSPGVTITQETQYF.

This clonotype was observed many times. V gene TRBV10-2 combines with J gene TRBJ1-1; D remains ambiguous. Deletions cut 0 bases from V and 9 bases from J, with 8 bases between. Germline assignment: CDR1 WSHSY and CDR2 SAAADI. The length of the CDR3 is 12 residues. CDR3 bases: TGCGCCAGCAGTGAGTCGTGGCAGCAAGCTTTCTTT. Translating it yields CASSESWQQAFF.